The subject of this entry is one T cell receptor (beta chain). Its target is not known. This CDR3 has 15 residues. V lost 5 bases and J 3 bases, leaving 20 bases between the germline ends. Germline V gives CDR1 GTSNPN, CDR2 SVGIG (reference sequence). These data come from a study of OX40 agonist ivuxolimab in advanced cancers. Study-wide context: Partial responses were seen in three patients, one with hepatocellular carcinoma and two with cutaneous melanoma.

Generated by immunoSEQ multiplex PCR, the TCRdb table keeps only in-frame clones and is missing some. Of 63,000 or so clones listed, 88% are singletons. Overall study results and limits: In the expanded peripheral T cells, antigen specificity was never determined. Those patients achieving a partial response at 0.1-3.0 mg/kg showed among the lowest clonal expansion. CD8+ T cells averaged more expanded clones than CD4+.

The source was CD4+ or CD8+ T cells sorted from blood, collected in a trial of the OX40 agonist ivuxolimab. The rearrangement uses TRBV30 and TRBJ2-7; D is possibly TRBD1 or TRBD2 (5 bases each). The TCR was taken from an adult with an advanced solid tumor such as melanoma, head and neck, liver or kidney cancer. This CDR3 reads CAWGLGRRTSYEQYF. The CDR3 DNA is TGTGCCTGGGGTTTGGGACGCAGGACAAGCTACGAGCAGTACTTC.